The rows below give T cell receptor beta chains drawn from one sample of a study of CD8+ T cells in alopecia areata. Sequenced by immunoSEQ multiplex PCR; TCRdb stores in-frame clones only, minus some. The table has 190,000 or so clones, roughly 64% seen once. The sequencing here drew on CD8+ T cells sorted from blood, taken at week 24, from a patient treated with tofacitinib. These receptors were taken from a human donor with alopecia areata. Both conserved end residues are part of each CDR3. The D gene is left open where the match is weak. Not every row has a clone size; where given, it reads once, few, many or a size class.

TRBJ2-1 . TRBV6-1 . TGTGCCAGCAACACCAGGGATGAGCAGTTCTTC CASNTRDEQFF
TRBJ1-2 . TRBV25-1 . TGTGCCCTTCGGACAGTCAGACTAGCTAGCTACACCTTC CALRTVRLASYTF
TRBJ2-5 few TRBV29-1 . TGCAGCGTTGGCGGGGCAGGGGCACCGGAGACCCAGTACTTC CSVGGAGAPETQYF
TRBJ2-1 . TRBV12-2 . TGTGCAAGTCGCTTCCGGGGGGCGGCGGGACAATCGAGCTCCTACAATGAGCAGTTCTTC CASRFRGAAGQSSSYNEQFF
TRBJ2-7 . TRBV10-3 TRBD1 TGTGCCGCCTCGGGACAGACCTACGAGCAGTACTTC CAASGQTYEQYF
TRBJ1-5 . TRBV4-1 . TGCGCCAGCAGCCAAGGGTTTGGGGGAGTAGGGGATCAGCCCCAGCATTTT CASSQGFGGVGDQPQHF
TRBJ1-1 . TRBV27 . TGTGCCAGCAGTTTATATGGGATAACTGAAGCTTTCTTT CASSLYGITEAFF
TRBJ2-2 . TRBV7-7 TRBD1 TGTGCCAGCAGCATCCGATCAGGACAGGACGAGGAGCTGTTTTTT CASSIRSGQDEELFF
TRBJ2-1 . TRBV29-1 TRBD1 TGCAGCGTCGGACAGGGGGTCTACAATGAGCAGTTCTTC CSVGQGVYNEQFF
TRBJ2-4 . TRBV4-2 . TGTGCCAGCAGCCAGGTCGTGGGGAGCTACATTCAGTACTTC CASSQVVGSYIQYF
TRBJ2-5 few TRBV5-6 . TGTGCCAGCAGCGGAGGGGGGCCAGAGACCCAGTACTTC CASSGGGPETQYF
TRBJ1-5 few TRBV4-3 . TGCGCCAGCAGCCAAGGATCCAGTAGGAGCAATCAGCCCCAGCATTTT CASSQGSSRSNQPQHF
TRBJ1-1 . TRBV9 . TGTGCCAGCAGTTTGAGAGGGGTGAACACTGAAGCTTTCTTT CASSLRGVNTEAFF
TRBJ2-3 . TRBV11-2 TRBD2 TGTGCCAGCAGCTTACCAGGGACTAGCGGGGGGGAGCCTCCCGCGCAGTATTTT CASSLPGTSGGEPPAQYF
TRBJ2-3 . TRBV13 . TGTGCCAGCAGCCCAGGCCAGGCTAGAAGACACACAGATACGCAGTATTTT CASSPGQARRHTDTQYF
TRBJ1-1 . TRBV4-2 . TGTGCCAGCAGCCAACCGACACAGGGACACACTGAAGCTTTCTTT CASSQPTQGHTEAFF
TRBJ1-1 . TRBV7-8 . TGTGCCAGCGGCCCAGGGATTAACACTGAAGCTTTCTTT CASGPGINTEAFF
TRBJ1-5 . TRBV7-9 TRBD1 TGTGCCAGCAGCTTTTCCGACAGGGAAGGTTGGGATCAGCCCCAGCATTTT CASSFSDREGWDQPQHF
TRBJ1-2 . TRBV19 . TGTGCCAGTAGTATGGCACCCCTTTTCTATGGCTACACCTTC CASSMAPLFYGYTF
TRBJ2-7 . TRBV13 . TGTGCCAGCAGCTTAGGCCGGGACATCCGCCTGGGAAGGTACTTC CASSLGRDIRLGRYF
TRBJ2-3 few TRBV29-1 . TGCAGCGTTGAATCCACCTTGGACACAGATACGCAGTATTTT CSVESTLDTDTQYF
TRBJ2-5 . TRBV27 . TGTGCCAGCAGTTTATCGGAGGTCGGGGAGACCCAGTACTTC CASSLSEVGETQYF
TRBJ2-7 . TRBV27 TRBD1 TGTGCCAGCAGTCGGGGACAGGCTTACGAGCAGTACTTC CASSRGQAYEQYF
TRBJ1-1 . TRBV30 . TGTGCCTGGTTTGGTGGCGCGAACACTGAAGCTTTCTTT CAWFGGANTEAFF
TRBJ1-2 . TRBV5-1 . TGCGCCAGCGCAAGGACGGAACTTTATGGCTACACCTTC CASARTELYGYTF
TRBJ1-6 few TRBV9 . TGTGCCAGCAGCGTTGCATTGGGGCACGGTTCACCCCTCCACTTT CASSVALGHGSPLHF
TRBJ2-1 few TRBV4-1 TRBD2 TGCGCCAGTCACGGGGGGATACGCAATGAGCAGTTCTTC CASHGGIRNEQFF
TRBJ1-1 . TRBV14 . TGTGCCAGCAGCCAAGATCGGACTATGGGGACTGAAGCTTTCTTT CASSQDRTMGTEAFF
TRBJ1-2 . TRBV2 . TGTGCCAGCAGTGAGGATGTTTATGGCTACACCTTC CASSEDVYGYTF
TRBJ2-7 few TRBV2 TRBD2 TGTGCCAGCAGTGTAGCGGGGCGGTACGAGCAGTACTTC CASSVAGRYEQYF
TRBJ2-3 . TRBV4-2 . TGTGCCAGCAGCCAAGATGGCGCTAGCACAGATACGCAGTATTTT CASSQDGASTDTQYF
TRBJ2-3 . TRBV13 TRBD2 TGTGCCAGCACCACGGCTAGCGGGGTCCCAACAGATACGCAGTATTTT CASTTASGVPTDTQYF
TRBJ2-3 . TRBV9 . TGTGCCAGCAGCGTAGCGGGGGAAGAAAAGTATTTT CASSVAGEEKYF
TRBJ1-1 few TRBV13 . TGTGCCAGCAGCTTAGGCCGGGGTGAGGGCACTGAAGCTTTCTTT CASSLGRGEGTEAFF
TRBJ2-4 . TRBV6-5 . TGTGCCAGCAGTCCCCTATGGGATAGAAAAAACATTCAGTACTTC CASSPLWDRKNIQYF
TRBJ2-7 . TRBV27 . TGTGCCAGCAGTCGCAGGGGGGCCTACGAGCAGTACTTC CASSRRGAYEQYF
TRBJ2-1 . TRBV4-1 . TGCGCCAGCAGCCCCTCTGGGACCCTAGCGACGAATGAGCAGTTCTTC CASSPSGTLATNEQFF
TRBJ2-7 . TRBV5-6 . TGTGCCAGCAGTCGCTCCTACGAGCAGTACTTC CASSRSYEQYF
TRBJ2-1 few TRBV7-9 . TGTGCCAGCAGCTTAGGGGGCTCCTACAATGAGCAGTTCTTC CASSLGGSYNEQFF
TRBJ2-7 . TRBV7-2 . TGTGCCAGCAGCTTTTTCCTAGCGTTAAACTACGAGCAGTACTTC CASSFFLALNYEQYF
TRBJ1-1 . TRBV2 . TGTGCCAGCTGGAAGGAAGAAGCTTTCTTT CASWKEEAFF
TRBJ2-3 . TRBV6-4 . TGTGCCAGCAGTGGAGACGGAACAGGTAGCACAGATACGCAGTATTTT CASSGDGTGSTDTQYF
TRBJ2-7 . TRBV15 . TGTGCCACCAGCAGAGAGGGATCCCGAGTGTACTTC CATSREGSRVYF
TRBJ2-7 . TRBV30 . TGTGCCTGGAGTGTAGTCGGGCAGAACTCCTACGAGCAGTACTTC CAWSVVGQNSYEQYF
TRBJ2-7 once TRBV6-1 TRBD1 TGTGCCAGCAGTCCCCCCGGGACAGGGCGGGACGAGCAGTACTTC CASSPPGTGRDEQYF
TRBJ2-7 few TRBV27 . TGTGCCAGCACCATTAAGAGAGGCTACGAGCAGTACTTC CASTIKRGYEQYF
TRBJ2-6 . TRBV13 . TGTGCCAGCAGCTTAGGGCGGATTAGCTCTGGGGCCAACGTCCTGACTTTC CASSLGRISSGANVLTF
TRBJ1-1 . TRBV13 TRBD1 TGTGCCAGCAGCTTCGGACAGGGGGCTTATGAAGCTTTCTTT CASSFGQGAYEAFF
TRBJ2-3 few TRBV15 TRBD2 TGTGCCACCAGCAGAGATGGACTAGCGGGGGGGCTTGGAGATACGCAGTATTTT CATSRDGLAGGLGDTQYF
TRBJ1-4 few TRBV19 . TGTGCCAGTACCTCGGACACTAATGAAAAACTGTTTTTT CASTSDTNEKLFF
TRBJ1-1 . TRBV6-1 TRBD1 TGTGCCAGCAGTGAAATGGGCAGGGGGGGCACTGAAGCTTTCTTT CASSEMGRGGTEAFF
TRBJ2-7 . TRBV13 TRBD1 TGTGCCAGCAGCTTAGACAGGGGGAACTACGAGCAGTACTTC CASSLDRGNYEQYF
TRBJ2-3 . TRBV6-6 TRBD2 TGTGCCAGCCTACTAGCGGGTTCTACAGATACGCAGTATTTT CASLLAGSTDTQYF
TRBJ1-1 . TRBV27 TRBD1 TGTGCCAGCAGTGCCTTCGGACAGGGCTTCTTGAACACTGAAGCTTTCTTT CASSAFGQGFLNTEAFF
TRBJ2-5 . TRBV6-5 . TGTGCCAGCAGTTATGCGGGGTGGGAGACCCAGTACTTC CASSYAGWETQYF
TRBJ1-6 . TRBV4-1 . TGCGCCAGCAGACACCCGGTGGGCTCCTATAATTCACCCCTCCACTTT CASRHPVGSYNSPLHF
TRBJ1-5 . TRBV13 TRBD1 TGTGCCAGCAGCAAACGACAGGGGAGTCAGCCCCAGCATTTT CASSKRQGSQPQHF
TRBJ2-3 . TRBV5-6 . TGTGCCAGCAGCTTGGACGGGACTAGCACAGATACGCAGTATTTT CASSLDGTSTDTQYF
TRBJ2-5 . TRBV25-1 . TGTGCCAGCAGTGATCTAAAACAGGGCCAAGAGACCCAGTACTTC CASSDLKQGQETQYF